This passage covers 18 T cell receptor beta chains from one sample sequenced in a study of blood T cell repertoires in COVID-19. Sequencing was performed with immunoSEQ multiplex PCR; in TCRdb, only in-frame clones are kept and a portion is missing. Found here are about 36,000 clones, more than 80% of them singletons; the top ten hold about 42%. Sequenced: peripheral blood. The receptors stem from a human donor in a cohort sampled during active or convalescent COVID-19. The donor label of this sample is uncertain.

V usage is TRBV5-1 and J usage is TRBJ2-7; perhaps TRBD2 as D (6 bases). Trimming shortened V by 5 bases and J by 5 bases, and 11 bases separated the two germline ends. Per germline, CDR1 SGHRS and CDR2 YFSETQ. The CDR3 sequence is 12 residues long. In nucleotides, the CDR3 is TGCGCCAGCAGGGGGGGTGAGAACGAGCAGTACTTC. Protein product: CASRGGENEQYF.

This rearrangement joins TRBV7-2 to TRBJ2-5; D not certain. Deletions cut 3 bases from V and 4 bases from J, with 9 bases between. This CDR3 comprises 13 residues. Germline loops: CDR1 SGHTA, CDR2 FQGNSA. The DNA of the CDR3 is TGTGCCAGCAGCTTCCCAGGCTCAGAGACCCAGTACTTC. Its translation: CASSFPGSETQYF.

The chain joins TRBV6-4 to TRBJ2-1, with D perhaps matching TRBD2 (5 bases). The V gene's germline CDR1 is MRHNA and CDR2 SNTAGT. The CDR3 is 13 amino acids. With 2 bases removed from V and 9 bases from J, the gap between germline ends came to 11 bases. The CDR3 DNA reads TGTGCCAGCAGTGACGTTAGCGAATCTGAGCAGTTCTTC. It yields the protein CASSDVSESEQFF.

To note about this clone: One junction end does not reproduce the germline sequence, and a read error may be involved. The CDR3 DNA reads as TGTGCCAGCAGCTTAGAGGGACTGGTAAGGCACTTC. It codes for CASSLEGLVRHF. The chain couples TRBV13 to TRBJ2-7, with D possibly being TRBD2 (6 bases). The length of the CDR3 is 12 residues. Germline V gives CDR1 PRHDT, CDR2 FYEKMQ (reference sequence).

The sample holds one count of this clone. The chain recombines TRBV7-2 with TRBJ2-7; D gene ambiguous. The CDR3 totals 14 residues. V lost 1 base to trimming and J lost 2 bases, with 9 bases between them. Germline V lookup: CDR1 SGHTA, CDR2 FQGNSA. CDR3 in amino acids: CASSLGPPPYEQYF. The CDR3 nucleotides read TGTGCCAGCAGCTTAGGGCCCCCGCCCTACGAGCAGTACTTC.

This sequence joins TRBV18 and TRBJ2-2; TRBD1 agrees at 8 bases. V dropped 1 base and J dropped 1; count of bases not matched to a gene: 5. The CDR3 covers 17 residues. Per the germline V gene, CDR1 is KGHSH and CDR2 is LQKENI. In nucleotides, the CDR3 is TGTGCCAGCTCACCACGATCGGGGACAGGGAACACCGGGGAGCTGTTTTTT. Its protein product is CASSPRSGTGNTGELFF. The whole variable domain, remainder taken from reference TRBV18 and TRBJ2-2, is NAGVMQNPRHLVRRRGQEARLRCSPMKGHSHVYWYRQLPEEGLKFMVYLQKENIIDESGMPKERFSAEFPKEGPSILRIQQVVRGDSAAYFCASSPRSGTGNTGELFFGEGSRLTVL.

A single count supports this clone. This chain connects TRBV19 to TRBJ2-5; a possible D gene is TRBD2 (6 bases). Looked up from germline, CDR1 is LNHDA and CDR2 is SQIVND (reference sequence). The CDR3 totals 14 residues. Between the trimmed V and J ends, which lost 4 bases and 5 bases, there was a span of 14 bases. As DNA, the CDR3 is TGTGCCAGTAGTACTTACAGGAGGGAGGAGACCCAGTACTTC. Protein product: CASSTYRREETQYF.

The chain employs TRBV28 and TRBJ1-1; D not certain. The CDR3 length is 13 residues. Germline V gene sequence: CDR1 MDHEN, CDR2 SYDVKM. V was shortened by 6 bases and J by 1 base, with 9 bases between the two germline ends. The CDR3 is CASRKAANTEAFF. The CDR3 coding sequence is TGTGCCAGCAGGAAAGCGGCGAACACTGAAGCTTTCTTT.

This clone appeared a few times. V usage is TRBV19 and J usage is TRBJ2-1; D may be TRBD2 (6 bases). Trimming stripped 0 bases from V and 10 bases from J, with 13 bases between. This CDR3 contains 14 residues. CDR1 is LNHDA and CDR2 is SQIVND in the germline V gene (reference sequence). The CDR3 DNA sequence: TGTGCCAGTAGTATAGAGACTGGGGGGAGGGAGCAGTTCTTC. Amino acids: CASSIETGGREQFF.

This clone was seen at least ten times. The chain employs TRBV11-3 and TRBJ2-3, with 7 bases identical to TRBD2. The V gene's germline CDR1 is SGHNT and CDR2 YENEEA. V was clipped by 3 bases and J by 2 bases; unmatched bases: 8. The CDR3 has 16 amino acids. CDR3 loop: CASSFGLAAVTDTQYF. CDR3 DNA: TGTGCCAGCAGCTTTGGCCTAGCGGCCGTCACAGATACGCAGTATTTT.

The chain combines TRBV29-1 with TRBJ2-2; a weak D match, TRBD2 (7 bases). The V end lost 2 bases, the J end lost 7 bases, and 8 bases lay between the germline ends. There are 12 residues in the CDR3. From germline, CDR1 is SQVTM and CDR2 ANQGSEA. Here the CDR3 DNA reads TGCAGCGTTGAAAGGGGGGGCGGGGAGCTGTTTTTT. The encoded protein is CSVERGGGELFF.

For the CDR3, the DNA is TGTGCCTGGAGTCGGGGAGCTCTGCCGACCTACGAGCAGTACTTC. This translates into CAWSRGALPTYEQYF. The chain uses TRBV30 and TRBJ2-7; weak D call: TRBD2 (5 bases). V shed 2 bases and J shed 2 bases, with 16 bases lying between them. The CDR3 totals 15 residues. Germline V gene sequence: CDR1 GTSNPN, CDR2 SVGIG (reference sequence).

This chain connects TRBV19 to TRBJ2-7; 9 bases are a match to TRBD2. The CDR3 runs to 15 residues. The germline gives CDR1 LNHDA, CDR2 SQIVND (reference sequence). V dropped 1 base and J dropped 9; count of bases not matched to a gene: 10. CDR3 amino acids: CASSIGEAGGPPQYF. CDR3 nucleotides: TGTGCCAGTAGTATAGGGGAGGCGGGAGGGCCTCCGCAGTACTTC.

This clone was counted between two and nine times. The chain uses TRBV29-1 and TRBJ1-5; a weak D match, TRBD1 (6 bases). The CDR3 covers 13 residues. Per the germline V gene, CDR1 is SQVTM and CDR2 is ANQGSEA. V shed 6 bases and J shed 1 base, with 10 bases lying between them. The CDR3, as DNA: TGCAGCGTGGCAGGGGCAAGCAATCAGCCCCAGCATTTT. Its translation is CSVAGASNQPQHF.

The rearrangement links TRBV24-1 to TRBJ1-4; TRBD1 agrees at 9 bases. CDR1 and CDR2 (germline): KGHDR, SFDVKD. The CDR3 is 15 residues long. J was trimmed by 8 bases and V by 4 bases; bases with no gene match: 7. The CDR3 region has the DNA TGTGCCACCAGTGACCCGGGACAGGGAGGGGAAAAACTGTTTTTT. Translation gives CATSDPGQGGEKLFF.

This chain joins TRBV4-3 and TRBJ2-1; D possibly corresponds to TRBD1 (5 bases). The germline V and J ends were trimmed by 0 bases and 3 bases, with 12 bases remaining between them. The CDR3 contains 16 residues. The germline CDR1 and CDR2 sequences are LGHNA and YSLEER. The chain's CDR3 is CASSQEGQGFYNEQFF. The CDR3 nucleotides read TGCGCCAGCAGCCAAGAAGGGCAGGGATTCTACAATGAGCAGTTCTTC.

The CDR3 bases are TGTGCCACCAGTGAAGGACAGCCCAACTATGGCTACACCTTC. This gives the protein CATSEGQPNYGYTF. The chain uses TRBV24-1 and TRBJ1-2, with D maybe TRBD1 (6 bases). CDR3 length: 14 amino acids. The germline V gene encodes CDR1 KGHDR and CDR2 SFDVKD. V was cut by 4 bases and J by 2 bases, with 10 bases left in between.

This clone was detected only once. CDR3 coding DNA: TGTGCCAGCAGCTTAGTGACTTTGAAGCAGTTCTTC. Its protein product is CASSLVTLKQFF. J is TRBJ2-1 and V is TRBV7-2; D not certain. The CDR3 runs to 12 residues. The V and J ends lost 1 base and 11 bases respectively, with 9 bases between them. Germline CDR1 is SGHTA and CDR2 is FQGNSA.